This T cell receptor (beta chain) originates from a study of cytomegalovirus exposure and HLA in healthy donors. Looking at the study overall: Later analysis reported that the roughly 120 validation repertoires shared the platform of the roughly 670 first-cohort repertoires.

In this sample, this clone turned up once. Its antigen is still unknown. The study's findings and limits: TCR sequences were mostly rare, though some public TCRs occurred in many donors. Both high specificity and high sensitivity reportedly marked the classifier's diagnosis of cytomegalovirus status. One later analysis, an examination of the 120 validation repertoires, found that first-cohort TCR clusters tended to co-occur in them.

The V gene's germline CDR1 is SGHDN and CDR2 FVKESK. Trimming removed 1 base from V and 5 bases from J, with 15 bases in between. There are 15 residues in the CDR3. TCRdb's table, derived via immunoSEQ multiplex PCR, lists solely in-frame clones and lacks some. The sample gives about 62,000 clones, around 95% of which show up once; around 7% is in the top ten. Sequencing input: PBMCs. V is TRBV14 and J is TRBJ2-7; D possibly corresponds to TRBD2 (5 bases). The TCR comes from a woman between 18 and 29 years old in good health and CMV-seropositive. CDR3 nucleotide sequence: TGTGCCAGCAGCCAAGTGGGCGGTGCGCGGGACGAGCAGTACTTC. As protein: CASSQVGGARDEQYF. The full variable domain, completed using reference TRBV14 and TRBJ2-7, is EAGVTQFPSHSVIEKGQTVTLRCDPISGHDNLYWYRRVMGKEIKFLLHFVKESKQDESGMPNNRFLAERTGGTYSTLKVQPAELEDSGVYFCASSQVGGARDEQYFGPGTRLTVT.